This T cell receptor beta chain was sequenced during a study of follicular helper T cells after annual influenza vaccination. Time point described: 2013-2014 season, 7 days after vaccination. Adults received seasonal inactivated influenza vaccine, with sorted blood CD4 subsets sequenced before and after. With regard to this clone: Antigen: not known.

Study outcomes and limitations: ICOS+CD38+ cTfh clonality change tracked circulating plasmablast frequency change.

TCRdb's table, derived via immunoSEQ multiplex PCR, lists solely in-frame clones and lacks some. The sample has thousands of clones; 75% to 85% are singletons. This CDR3 has 16 amino acids. V lost 4 bases, J lost 4 bases, and 5 bases stayed unmatched. In germline, CDR1 is SGHDT, CDR2 YYEEEE. The sequence derives from an adult who received the influenza vaccine. V usage is TRBV5-6 and J usage is TRBJ2-1; 13 nucleotides align to TRBD2. The sample was CXCR5+ CD38- circulating T follicular helper cells from blood, taken 7 days after influenza vaccination. Subset indicated: circulating Tfh, non-naive CD4+CXCR5+PD-1+ (ICOS+CD38+ or ICOS-CD38-). The CDR3 DNA reads TGTGCCAGCAGCCACGGACTAGCGGGAGCATACAATGAGCAGTTCTTC. Translated: CASSHGLAGAYNEQFF.